This is a list of T cell receptor beta chains from one sample in a study of T cells in narcolepsy. Produced via immunoSEQ multiplex PCR; TCRdb's table is partial and in-frame only. The top ten hold 22% of the sample, which has roughly 10,000 clones, around 70% seen once. The sequenced material came from CD45RA- memory CD8+ T cells from PBMCs. The receptors here all came from a human donor with narcolepsy. The CDR3 runs from the conserved cysteine through the conserved F or W. D genes are given only for firm matches. Clone size is stated in some rows and not others, as once, few, many or a class when expanded.

>TRBV6-5|TRBJ1-1|.|.
CASSSQENTEAFF
TGTGCCAGCAGTTCGCAAGAGAACACTGAAGCTTTCTTT
>TRBV6-5|TRBJ1-5|.|.
CASSPHWGNQPQHF
TGTGCCAGCAGTCCGCACTGGGGGAATCAGCCCCAGCATTTT
>TRBV4-3|TRBJ1-5|.|medium-sized
CASSQDRGVGQPQHF
TGCGCCAGCAGCCAAGACAGGGGAGTCGGCCAGCCCCAGCATTTT
>TRBV6-1|TRBJ1-1|TRBD1|.
CASSESDRGGTEAFF
TGTGCCAGCAGTGAGTCGGACAGGGGAGGCACTGAAGCTTTCTTT
>TRBV28|TRBJ1-1|.|few
CASSDSMGNTEAFF
TGTGCCAGCTCGGACAGCATGGGGAACACTGAAGCTTTCTTT
>TRBV14|TRBJ2-7|TRBD1|.
CASSQSGQGYEQYF
TGTGCCAGCAGCCAATCGGGACAGGGCTACGAGCAGTACTTC
>TRBV4-3|TRBJ1-1|.|few
CASSQETGNTEAFF
TGCGCCAGCAGCCAAGAAACAGGGAACACTGAAGCTTTCTTT
>TRBV7-9|TRBJ2-5|.|.
CASNTPVLGHLQETQYF
TGTGCCAGCAACACCCCGGTGTTAGGACACCTACAAGAGACCCAGTACTTC
>TRBV5-4|TRBJ1-5|.|.
CASSLYGTSEEARPQHF
TGTGCCAGCAGCTTGTACGGGACCTCGGAGGAGGCTAGGCCCCAGCATTTT
>TRBV6-5|TRBJ2-7|.|.
CASSPVDSITYEQYF
TGTGCCAGCAGCCCAGTTGACAGTATCACCTACGAGCAGTACTTC
>TRBV19|TRBJ1-1|.|.
CASREAGGMNTEAFF
TGTGCCAGTAGGGAGGCTGGGGGCATGAACACTGAAGCTTTCTTT
>TRBV23-1|TRBJ2-7|TRBD2|.
CASSQSLPRGGSYEQYF
TGCGCCAGCAGTCAATCCCTTCCCCGGGGGGGCTCCTACGAGCAGTACTTC
>TRBV11-3|TRBJ2-3|.|.
CASSLAQGADTQYF
TGTGCCAGCAGCTTAGCACAGGGCGCAGATACGCAGTATTTT
>TRBV27|TRBJ2-1|.|.
CAIGGLGEQFF
TGTGCCATAGGAGGCCTCGGGGAGCAGTTCTTC
>TRBV4-2|TRBJ2-7|.|few
CASSFAGSYEQYF
TGTGCCAGCAGCTTTGCGGGGAGCTACGAGCAGTACTTC
>TRBV7-3|TRBJ2-1|TRBD2|.
CASSPMAGGYNEQFF
TGTGCCAGCAGTCCCATGGCGGGAGGGTACAATGAGCAGTTCTTC
>TRBV11-2|TRBJ2-7|.|.
CASSPRAVGGGAYEQYF
TGTGCCAGCAGCCCCCGGGCGGTTGGTGGAGGGGCCTACGAGCAGTACTTC
>TRBV7-9|TRBJ2-1|.|.
CASSHDWYEQFF
TGTGCCAGCAGCCACGACTGGTATGAGCAGTTCTTC
>TRBV13|TRBJ2-5|.|.
CASSLGARETQYF
TGTGCCAGCAGCTTAGGGGCCAGAGAGACCCAGTACTTC
>TRBV28|TRBJ2-1|TRBD2|.
CASSLFLAGYSYNEQFF
TGTGCCAGCAGTTTATTCTTAGCGGGATACTCCTACAATGAGCAGTTCTTC
>TRBV5-6|TRBJ1-2|.|large
CASSLAHAGARGYTF
TGTGCCAGCAGCTTGGCCCATGCGGGAGCAAGAGGCTACACCTTC
>TRBV14|TRBJ1-1|.|.
CASSLGSWAEAFF
TGTGCCAGCAGCCTAGGATCTTGGGCTGAAGCTTTCTTT
>TRBV11-2|TRBJ2-7|TRBD2|.
CASSLDLVLAGIYEQYF
TGTGCCAGCAGCTTAGATCTGGTACTAGCGGGGATCTACGAGCAGTACTTC
>TRBV4-3|TRBJ1-2|TRBD1|medium-sized
CASSLDRGGTYGYTF
TGCGCCAGCAGCCTCGACAGGGGGGGAACCTATGGCTACACCTTC
>TRBV2|TRBJ1-4|.|.
CASSEGFLIRTYEKLFF
TGTGCCAGCAGTGAGGGTTTTTTGATAAGGACGTATGAAAAACTGTTTTTT
>TRBV10-3|TRBJ2-1|TRBD2|.
CAISDTSGADEQFF
TGTGCCATCAGTGACACTAGCGGTGCCGATGAGCAGTTCTTC
>TRBV28|TRBJ1-5|.|few
CASSPTNQPQHF
TGTGCCAGCAGCCCGACCAATCAGCCCCAGCATTTT
>TRBV4-2|TRBJ2-3|.|once
CASSQEEGWGPDTQYF
TGTGCCAGCAGCCAAGAGGAGGGGTGGGGTCCAGATACGCAGTATTTT
>TRBV5-4|TRBJ2-3|.|.
CASSQYWSADTQYF
TGCGCCAGCAGCCAATATTGGTCAGCAGATACGCAGTATTTT
>TRBV15|TRBJ2-7|.|.
CATSRGEAAEQYF
TGTGCCACCAGCAGAGGTGAGGCGGCAGAGCAGTACTTC
>TRBV6-5|TRBJ2-6|.|.
CASSAQASGANVLTF
TGTGCCAGCAGTGCACAGGCTTCTGGGGCCAACGTCCTGACTTTC
>TRBV6-1|TRBJ2-7|TRBD1|.
CASRIIGTGRNEQYF
TGTGCCAGCAGGATAATCGGGACAGGGCGAAACGAGCAGTACTTC
>TRBV5-5|TRBJ1-2|.|few
CASSLSFVRGGAGYGYTF
TGTGCCAGCAGCTTGTCGTTTGTAAGGGGGGGCGCTGGCTATGGCTACACCTTC
>TRBV28|TRBJ2-3|.|.
CASSWRGVADTQYF
TGTGCCAGCAGTTGGAGGGGAGTTGCAGATACGCAGTATTTT
>TRBV7-3|TRBJ1-2|TRBD1|.
CASSPPGQPYGYTF
TGTGCCAGCAGCCCTCCGGGACAGCCATATGGCTACACCTTC
>TRBV9|TRBJ2-1|TRBD2|.
CASSVAGLAGKSYNEQFF
TGTGCCAGCAGCGTGGCGGGACTAGCGGGAAAAAGCTACAATGAGCAGTTCTTC
>TRBV6-5|TRBJ2-1|TRBD2|few
CASSRGLAGGNEQFF
TGTGCCAGCAGCCGGGGACTAGCGGGGGGGAATGAGCAGTTCTTC
>TRBV9|TRBJ2-2|.|once
CASSDGPQAGGAPGELFF
TGTGCCAGCAGCGACGGCCCCCAGGCTGGGGGGGCCCCCGGGGAGCTGTTTTTT
>TRBV7-7|TRBJ2-7|TRBD2|few
CASSVLAGAPHEQYF
TGTGCTAGCAGCGTTCTAGCGGGAGCTCCCCACGAGCAGTACTTC